Shown below are 3 T cell receptor beta chains from a single sample sequenced in a study of T-cell memory formation after mild COVID-19. TCRdb fed the 5' RACE reads into MiXCR, producing one record per CDR3 protein. The sample holds roughly 80,000 distinct CDR3 sequences, around a quarter seen once. Sequenced material: PBMCs or a T cell subset sorted from them (not recorded which). All receptors derive from a man younger than 35 who had mild COVID-19 (a few samples of this study predate the infection). Cell type and time point are not known.

The gene calls are TRBV6-2 or TRBV6-3 and TRBJ2-7; 7 bases line up with TRBD2. The junction had 1 base not matched to a gene; V was cut back by 4 bases and J by 1 base. The CDR3 spans 13 residues. Germline V gene sequence: CDR1 MNHEY, CDR2 SVGEGT. The DNA for the CDR3 is TGTGCCAGCAGTTCTAGCGGATCCTACGAGCAGTACTTC. This gives the protein CASSSSGSYEQYF.

Many counts were recorded for this clonotype. J is TRBJ2-5 and V is TRBV4-1; perhaps TRBD2 as D (6 bases). Germline V gives CDR1 MGHRA, CDR2 YSYEKL. There are 12 residues in the CDR3. Trimming removed 3 bases from V and 4 bases from J, with 6 bases in between. CDR3 in amino acids: CASSQGGETQYF. The CDR3 DNA sequence: TGCGCCAGCAGCCAGGGGGGAGAGACCCAGTACTTC.

This clonotype was counted ten times or more. The chain recombines TRBV5-1 with TRBJ2-7, with D possibly being TRBD2 (5 bases). Germline values: CDR1 SGHRS, CDR2 YFSETQ. The CDR3 runs 13 residues. With 0 bases removed from V and 3 bases from J, the gap between germline ends came to 7 bases. CDR3 sequence (DNA): TGCGCCAGCAGCTTGGCCAGCGGCTACGAGCAGTACTTC. This encodes CASSLASGYEQYF.